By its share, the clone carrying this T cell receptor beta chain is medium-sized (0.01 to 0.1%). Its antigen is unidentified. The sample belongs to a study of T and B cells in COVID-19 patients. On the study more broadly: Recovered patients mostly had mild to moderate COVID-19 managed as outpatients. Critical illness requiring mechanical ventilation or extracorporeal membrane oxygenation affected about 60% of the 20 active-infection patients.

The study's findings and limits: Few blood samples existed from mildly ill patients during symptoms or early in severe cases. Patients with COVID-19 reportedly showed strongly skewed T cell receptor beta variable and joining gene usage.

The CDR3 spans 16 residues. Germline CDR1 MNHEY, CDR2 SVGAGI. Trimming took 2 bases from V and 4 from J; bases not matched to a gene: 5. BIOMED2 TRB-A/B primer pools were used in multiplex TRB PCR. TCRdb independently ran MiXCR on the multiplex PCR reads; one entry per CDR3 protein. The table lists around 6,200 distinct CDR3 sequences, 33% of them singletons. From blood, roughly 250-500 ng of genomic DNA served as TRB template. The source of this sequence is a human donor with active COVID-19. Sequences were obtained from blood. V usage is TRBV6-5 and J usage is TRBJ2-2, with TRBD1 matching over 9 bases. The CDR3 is CASSYPQGAITGELFF. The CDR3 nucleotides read TGTGCCAGCAGTTACCCACAGGGGGCGATCACCGGGGAGCTGTTTTTT.